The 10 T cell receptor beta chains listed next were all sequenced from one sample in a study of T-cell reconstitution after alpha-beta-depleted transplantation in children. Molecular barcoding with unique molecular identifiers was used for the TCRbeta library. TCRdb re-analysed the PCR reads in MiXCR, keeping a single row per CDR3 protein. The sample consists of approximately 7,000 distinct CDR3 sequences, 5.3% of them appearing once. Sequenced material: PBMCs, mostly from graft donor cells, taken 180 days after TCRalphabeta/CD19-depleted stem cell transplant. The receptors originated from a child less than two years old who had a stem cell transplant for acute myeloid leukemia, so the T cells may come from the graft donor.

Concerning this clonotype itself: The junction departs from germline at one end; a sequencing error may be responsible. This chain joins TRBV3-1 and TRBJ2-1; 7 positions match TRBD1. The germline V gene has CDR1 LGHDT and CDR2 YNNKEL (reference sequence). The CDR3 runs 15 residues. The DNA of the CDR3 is TGTGCCACCAGCCGAATCCACAGGGGCGGAAATGAGCAGTTCTTC. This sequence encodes CATSRIHRGGNEQFF.

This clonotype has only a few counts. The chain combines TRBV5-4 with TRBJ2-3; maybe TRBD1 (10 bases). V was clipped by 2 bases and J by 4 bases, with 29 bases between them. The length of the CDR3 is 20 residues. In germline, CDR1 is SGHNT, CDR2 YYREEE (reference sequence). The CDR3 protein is CASSFDVPGQGREGADTQYF. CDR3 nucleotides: TGTGCCAGCAGCTTTGATGTCCCGGGACAGGGGCGGGAGGGGGCAGATACGCAGTATTTT.

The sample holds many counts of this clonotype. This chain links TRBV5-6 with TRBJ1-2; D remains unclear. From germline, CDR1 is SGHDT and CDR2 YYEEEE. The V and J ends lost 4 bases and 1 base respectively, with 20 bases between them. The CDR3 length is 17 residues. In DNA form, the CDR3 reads TGTGCCAGCAGCGACGACTGGCTAGCCTCCAATAACTATGGCTACACCTTC. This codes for CASSDDWLASNNYGYTF.

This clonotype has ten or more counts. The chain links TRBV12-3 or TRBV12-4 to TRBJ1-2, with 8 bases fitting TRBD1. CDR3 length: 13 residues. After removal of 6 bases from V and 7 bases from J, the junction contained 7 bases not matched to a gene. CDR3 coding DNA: TGTGCCAGCAGGTCGACAGGGGCGGGTGGCTACACCTTC. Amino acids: CASRSTGAGGYTF.

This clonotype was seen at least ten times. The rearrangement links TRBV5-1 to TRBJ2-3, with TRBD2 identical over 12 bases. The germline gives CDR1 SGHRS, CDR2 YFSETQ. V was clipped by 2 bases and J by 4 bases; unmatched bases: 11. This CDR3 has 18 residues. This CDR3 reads CASSLAQTSGSTPDTQYF. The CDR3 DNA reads TGCGCCAGCAGCTTAGCTCAGACTAGCGGGAGTACGCCAGATACGCAGTATTTT.

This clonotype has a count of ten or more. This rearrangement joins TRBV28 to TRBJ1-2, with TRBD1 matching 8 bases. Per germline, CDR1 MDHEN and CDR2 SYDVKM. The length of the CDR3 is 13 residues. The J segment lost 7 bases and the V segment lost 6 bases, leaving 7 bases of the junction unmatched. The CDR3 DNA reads TGTGCCAGCAGCCAACGGACAGGGAGTGGCTACACCTTC. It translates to CASSQRTGSGYTF.

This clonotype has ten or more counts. The CDR3 DNA reads TGTGCCAGCAGCTTAGTAGCAGACAACTATGGCTACACCTTC. This gives the protein CASSLVADNYGYTF. The gene calls are TRBV7-8 and TRBJ1-2; D gene unclear. The CDR3 consists of 14 residues. V lost 1 base and J 2 bases, leaving 8 bases between the germline ends. Per the germline V gene, CDR1 is SGHVS and CDR2 is FQNEAQ.

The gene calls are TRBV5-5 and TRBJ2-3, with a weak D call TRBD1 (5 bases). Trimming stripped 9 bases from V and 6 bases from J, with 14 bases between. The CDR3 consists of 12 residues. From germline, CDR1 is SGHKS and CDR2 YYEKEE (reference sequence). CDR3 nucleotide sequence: TGTGCCATCGGCCTGGGGCCGGATACGCAGTATTTT. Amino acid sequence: CAIGLGPDTQYF. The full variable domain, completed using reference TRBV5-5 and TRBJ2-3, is DAGVTQSPTHLIKTRGQQVTLRCSPISGHKSVSWYQQVLGQGPQFIFQYYEKEERGRGNFPDRFSARQFPNYSSELNVNALLLGDSALYLCAIGLGPDTQYFGPGTRLTVL.

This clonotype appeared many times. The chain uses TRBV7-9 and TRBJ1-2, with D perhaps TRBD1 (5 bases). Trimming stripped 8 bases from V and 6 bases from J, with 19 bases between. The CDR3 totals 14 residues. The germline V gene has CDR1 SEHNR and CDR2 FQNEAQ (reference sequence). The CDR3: CASASRQGIDGYTF. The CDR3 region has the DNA TGTGCCAGCGCCTCTCGTCAGGGAATAGATGGCTACACCTTC. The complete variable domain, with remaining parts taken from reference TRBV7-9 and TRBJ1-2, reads DTGVSQNPRHKITKRGQNVTFRCDPISEHNRLYWYRQTLGQGPEFLTYFQNEAQLEKSRLLSDRFSAERPKGSFSTLEIQRTEQGDSAMYLCASASRQGIDGYTFGSGTRLTVV.

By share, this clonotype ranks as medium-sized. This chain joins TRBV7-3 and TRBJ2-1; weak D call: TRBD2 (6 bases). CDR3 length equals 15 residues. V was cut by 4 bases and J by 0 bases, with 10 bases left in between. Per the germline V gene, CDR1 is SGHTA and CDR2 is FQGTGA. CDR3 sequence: CASSSQTSSYNEQFF. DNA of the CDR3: TGTGCCAGCAGCTCACAGACTAGCTCCTACAATGAGCAGTTCTTC.